Presented here are 28 T cell receptor beta chains from one specimen sequenced in a study of T cell repertoires in cytomegalovirus infection. TCRdb re-called the reads with MiXCR, one entry per CDR3 protein. The sample consists of around 360,000 distinct CDR3 sequences, roughly a third of them appearing once. These receptors lack a known antigen. The sample consisted of cultured PBMCs, taken from culture after CMV antigen stimulation. The receptors stem from a human donor in good health (CMV status not recorded). Some clones in this sample may be carry-over from other donors' samples.

This clonotype showed up just a few times. The J gene is TRBJ2-3, the V gene TRBV2, with 7 bases identical to TRBD2. Germline CDR1 reads SNHLY; CDR2 reads FYNNEI. With 2 bases clipped from V and 2 bases from J, the junction kept 4 bases outside the gene matches. This CDR3 has 15 residues. In DNA form, the CDR3 reads TGTGCCAGCAGTGAAATGGGACTACCCACAGATACGCAGTATTTT. Translated, it gives CASSEMGLPTDTQYF.

This clonotype occurred a few times. V and J are TRBV6-2 or TRBV6-3 and TRBJ1-1; 8 nucleotides agree with TRBD1. Germline V CDR1 and CDR2: MNHEY, SVGEGT. Trimming took 6 bases from V and 6 from J; bases not matched to a gene: 6. The CDR3 has 13 residues. The CDR3 nucleotides are TGTGCCAGCAGCAGGGGGCCAAGGGCTGAAGCTTTCTTT. This codes for CASSRGPRAEAFF.

A few counts support this clonotype. This chain connects TRBV12-3 or TRBV12-4 to TRBJ2-5; D remains ambiguous. CDR3 size: 13 residues. V was pared by 5 bases and J by 2 bases, with 9 bases between. The CDR3 sequence is CASSQYFQETQYF. As DNA, the CDR3 is TGTGCCAGCAGTCAGTATTTTCAAGAGACCCAGTACTTC.

This chain joins TRBV7-9 and TRBJ2-1; 7 bases are a match to TRBD2. Germline values: CDR1 SEHNR, CDR2 FQNEAQ (reference sequence). The CDR3 consists of 15 residues. Trimming removed 4 bases from V and 5 bases from J; junction bases left unmatched: 8. This CDR3 is CASSSFRGSDNEQFF. CDR3 nucleotide sequence: TGTGCCAGCAGCTCCTTTCGCGGGAGTGACAATGAGCAGTTCTTC.

The CDR3 protein is CASGLGQVGSAQHF. Written as DNA, the CDR3 is TGTGCTAGTGGTCTGGGACAGGTTGGTTCGGCCCAGCATTTT. The rearrangement links TRBV12-5 to TRBJ1-5; 8 bases align to TRBD1. This CDR3 spans 14 amino acids. CDR1 and CDR2 (germline): LGHNT, FRNRAP. V was pared by 5 bases and J by 11 bases, with 11 bases of the junction left unmatched.

The V call is TRBV19, the J call TRBJ2-1; D uncertain. V lost 4 bases to trimming and J lost 3 bases, with 4 bases between them. Germline CDR1 is LNHDA and CDR2 is SQIVND (reference sequence). CDR3 length equals 12 residues. CDR3: CASSTHYNEQFF. The DNA of the CDR3 is TGTGCCAGTAGTACCCACTACAATGAGCAGTTCTTC.

CDR3 amino acids: CASTGQGVEGPRGTEAFF. CDR3 nucleotides: TGTGCCAGCACCGGACAAGGGGTCGAGGGGCCTCGGGGGACTGAAGCTTTCTTT. The chain carries TRBV27 and TRBJ1-1; the D gene is possibly TRBD1 (5 bases). The V end was cut by 7 bases, the J end by 5 bases, with 29 bases between. The length of the CDR3 is 18 residues. Germline CDR1 reads MNHEY; CDR2 reads SMNVEV (reference sequence).

This chain uses TRBV4-1 with TRBJ1-1, with TRBD1 as a possible D gene (5 bases). Trimming removed 1 base at V and 0 bases at J, with 12 bases between. CDR3 length equals 16 residues. Germline CDR1 and CDR2: MGHRA and YSYEKL. CDR3: CASSQAGGIMNTEAFF. Here the CDR3 DNA reads TGCGCCAGCAGCCAAGCGGGGGGAATTATGAACACTGAAGCTTTCTTT.

This clonotype was detected only a few times. The chain links TRBV20-1 to TRBJ2-3; 9 bases match TRBD2. This CDR3 contains 14 residues. V lost 6 bases to trimming and J lost 0 bases; unmatched junction nucleotides: 4. CDR1 is DFQATT, CDR2 SNEGSKA, per germline (reference sequence). CDR3 in amino acids: CSAWTSESTDTQYF. The CDR3, as DNA: TGCAGTGCATGGACTAGCGAGAGCACAGATACGCAGTATTTT.

The V gene is TRBV7-2, the J gene TRBJ2-1; no firm D call. CDR1 and CDR2 from the germline V gene are SGHTA and FQGNSA. The V gene lost 3 bases and the J gene lost 10 bases, with 19 bases spanning the gap. The CDR3 length is 15 residues. CDR3 protein: CASSLWAGRVGEQFF. The CDR3 coding sequence is TGTGCCAGCAGCTTGTGGGCCGGTAGGGTCGGGGAGCAGTTCTTC.

The rearrangement links TRBV20-1 to TRBJ2-5; 9 bases are a match to TRBD2. The CDR3 consists of 13 residues. CDR1 is DFQATT, CDR2 SNEGSKA, per germline (reference sequence). With V trimmed by 6 bases and J by 3 bases, 5 bases remained unmatched. The CDR3 coding sequence is TGCAGTGCCATCTTAGCGGGAGAAGAGACCCAGTACTTC. This translates into CSAILAGEETQYF.

This clonotype was counted only a few times. The chain is built from TRBV11-2 and TRBJ2-3, with 10 positions matching TRBD2. Germline V lookup: CDR1 SGHAT, CDR2 FQNNGV. The CDR3 extends over 20 amino acids. The V segment lost 0 bases and the J segment 0 bases; nucleotides outside the gene matches: 12. CDR3 in amino acids: CASSLDLPQREGLSTDTQYF. The CDR3 nucleotides are TGTGCCAGCAGCTTAGATCTGCCCCAGCGGGAGGGCCTCAGCACAGATACGCAGTATTTT.

This clonotype appeared a single time. This chain joins TRBV20-1 and TRBJ2-5, with TRBD2 identical over 10 bases. Per germline, CDR1 DFQATT and CDR2 SNEGSKA (reference sequence). The CDR3 has 15 residues. Trimming took 4 bases from V and 5 from J; bases not matched to a gene: 10. The CDR3 is CSATISSGSGETQYF. The CDR3 region has the DNA TGCAGTGCTACGATTTCTAGCGGGAGTGGTGAGACCCAGTACTTC.

This clonotype was detected a few times. V usage is TRBV7-9 and J usage is TRBJ2-5; D gene uncertain. This CDR3 is built from 14 residues. Germline CDR1 and CDR2: SEHNR and FQNEAQ (reference sequence). The germline V and J ends were trimmed by 5 bases and 1 base, with 11 bases remaining between them. The CDR3 here is CASSQVHVQETQYF. The CDR3 nucleotides are TGTGCCAGCAGCCAAGTCCACGTCCAAGAGACCCAGTACTTC.

This sequence joins TRBV2 and TRBJ2-7; D may be TRBD1 (6 bases). Per germline, CDR1 SNHLY and CDR2 FYNNEI. V was cut by 7 bases and J by 3 bases, with 10 bases left in between. The CDR3 has 12 residues. The CDR3 loop is CASKRQDYEQYF. The CDR3 DNA sequence: TGTGCCAGCAAGCGACAGGACTACGAGCAGTACTTC. Filled out from reference TRBV2 and TRBJ2-7, the complete variable domain reads EPEVTQTPSHQVTQMGQEVILRCVPISNHLYFYWYRQILGQKVEFLVSFYNNEISEKSEIFDDQFSVERPDGSNFTLKIRSTKLEDSAMYFCASKRQDYEQYFGPGTRLTVT.

The chain has TRBV7-8 and TRBJ2-3; 10 positions agree with TRBD2. V was pared by 4 bases and J by 6 bases, with 19 bases of the junction left unmatched. From germline, CDR1 is SGHVS and CDR2 FQNEAQ. This CDR3 spans 19 amino acids. The CDR3 reads CASSSSYRPSGSTYDTQYF. The CDR3 coding sequence is TGTGCCAGCAGCTCCTCGTACCGTCCTAGCGGGAGTACATATGATACGCAGTATTTT.

The chain has TRBV24-1 and TRBJ2-7; weak D call: TRBD2 (6 bases). This CDR3 spans 13 amino acids. V was pared by 3 bases and J by 12 bases, with 17 bases between. Germline V gene data show CDR1 as KGHDR and CDR2 as SFDVKD. The CDR3 protein is CATSDPGTPALYF. The CDR3 nucleotides read TGTGCCACCAGTGATCCTGGGACTCCGGCGCTGTACTTC.

The rearrangement links TRBV7-6 to TRBJ2-1; D is ambiguous. The germline V and J ends were trimmed by 2 bases and 5 bases, with 16 bases remaining between them. In germline, CDR1 is SGHVS, CDR2 FNYEAQ. This CDR3 comprises 16 residues. CDR3 nucleotides: TGTGCCAGCAGCTTAAGTAGTGGTGGCTATGACAATGAGCAGTTCTTC. Amino acid sequence: CASSLSSGGYDNEQFF.

In this sample, this clonotype turned up a few times. The gene calls are TRBV6-1 and TRBJ2-1, with 10 bases matching TRBD2. J gave up 0 bases and V 10 bases, and 12 bases lay outside the gene matches. The CDR3 extends over 17 amino acids. CDR1 and CDR2 (germline): MNHNS, SASEGT. The CDR3 reads CATRRTSGASSYNEQFF. CDR3 DNA sequence: TGTGCCACCAGGCGGACTAGCGGAGCCAGCTCCTACAATGAGCAGTTCTTC.

The chain employs TRBV4-3 and TRBJ2-3; TRBD2 matches at 7 bases. The CDR3 contains 14 residues. Germline V gene sequence: CDR1 LGHNA, CDR2 YSLEER. Trimming cost V 1 base and J 8 bases; bases outside gene matches: 6. This CDR3 reads CASSQGGTGGTQYF. The DNA of the CDR3 is TGCGCCAGCAGCCAAGGCGGGACGGGGGGTACGCAGTATTTT.

J is TRBJ2-5 and V is TRBV4-3; D perhaps matches TRBD1 (5 bases). Per germline, CDR1 LGHNA and CDR2 YSLEER. V lost 4 bases and J lost 1, with 16 bases in between. The CDR3 is made up of 16 amino acids. Here the CDR3 DNA reads TGCGCCAGCAGCCCGGCCCTCACAGGAGTCCAAGAGACCCAGTACTTC. Translated: CASSPALTGVQETQYF.

At least ten counts were recorded for this clonotype. The gene calls are TRBV28 and TRBJ1-1; maybe TRBD1 (6 bases). V lost 6 bases and J 10 bases, leaving 12 bases between the germline ends. The CDR3 length is 11 residues. The V gene's germline CDR1 is MDHEN and CDR2 SYDVKM. CDR3 protein: CASRTTGRAFF. The CDR3 DNA reads TGTGCCAGCAGAACGACAGGACGAGCTTTCTTT.

V and J are TRBV28 and TRBJ2-1; D is tentatively TRBD1 or TRBD2 (5 bases each). The V and J ends lost 3 bases and 2 bases respectively, with 8 bases between them. The CDR3 is made up of 14 amino acids. Germline assignment: CDR1 MDHEN and CDR2 SYDVKM. The CDR3 loop reads CASSLRGAYNEQFF. CDR3 DNA: TGTGCCAGCAGTTTGAGGGGTGCCTACAATGAGCAGTTCTTC.

The chain uses TRBV28 and TRBJ1-1; possible D gene TRBD1, 5 bases. The CDR3 loop spans 13 amino acids. V gave up 5 bases and J gave up 11 bases, with 18 bases separating them. Germline lookup yields CDR1 MDHEN and CDR2 SYDVKM. The CDR3 bases are TGTGCCAGCAGTCAAACAGGACCGTACATCGCTTTCTTT. Encoded protein: CASSQTGPYIAFF.

This chain links TRBV6-2 or TRBV6-3 with TRBJ2-7; D is unclear. The CDR3 spans 14 residues. Germline V gene sequence: CDR1 MNHEY, CDR2 SVGEGT. The V end lost 7 bases, the J end lost 3 bases, and 16 bases lay between the germline ends. The CDR3 sequence is CASTTRMWNYEQYV. In nucleotides, the CDR3 is TGTGCCAGCACCACGCGGATGTGGAACTACGAGCAGTACGTC.

This clonotype was picked up a small number of times. The V call is TRBV11-2, the J call TRBJ2-1; D ambiguous. V lost 3 bases to trimming and J lost 10 bases, with 13 bases between them. CDR3 length: 13 residues. Germline lookup yields CDR1 SGHAT and CDR2 FQNNGV. The CDR3 DNA follows: TGTGCCAGCAGCTTTACGCCCCTGGGAGAGCAGTTCTTC. It yields the protein CASSFTPLGEQFF.

A few counts support this clonotype. The gene calls are TRBV7-8 and TRBJ2-5; D perhaps matches TRBD2 (6 bases). Trimming removed 5 bases from V and 4 bases from J, with 17 bases in between. The CDR3 spans 15 residues. Germline V lookup: CDR1 SGHVS, CDR2 FQNEAQ. The CDR3 spells CASSPRGGLAETQYF. The CDR3 DNA follows: TGTGCCAGCAGCCCTAGAGGAGGGTTGGCAGAGACCCAGTACTTC.

The V and J genes are TRBV6-8 and TRBJ2-7, with TRBD2 matching 12 bases. Germline CDR1 reads MNHGY; CDR2 reads SAAAGT. The J segment lost 3 bases and the V segment lost 5 bases, leaving 8 bases of the junction unmatched. The length of the CDR3 is 16 residues. The chain's CDR3 is CASSLRTSGTRYEQYV. CDR3 DNA sequence: TGTGCCAGCAGTCTCCGGACTAGCGGGACGCGCTACGAGCAGTACGTC.